One sample yielded the 16 T cell receptor beta chains listed below, sequenced in a study of cytomegalovirus exposure and HLA in healthy donors. Clones were read by immunoSEQ multiplex PCR, and TCRdb kept only the in-frame ones, dropping some. The table has under 140,000 clones, about nine tenths seen once; the top ten hold about 2%. Sequenced input: PBMCs. The source of these receptors is a woman aged 18-29 years in good health and CMV-seronegative.

The chain is built from TRBV19 and TRBJ1-1; tentative D call: TRBD1 (6 bases). The CDR3 has 14 amino acids. V was trimmed by 4 bases and J by 1 base, leaving 10 bases between them. The V gene's germline CDR1 is LNHDA and CDR2 SQIVND (reference sequence). The chain's CDR3 is CASSRTETNTEAFF. Here the CDR3 DNA reads TGTGCCAGTAGTAGGACAGAAACGAACACTGAAGCTTTCTTT.

This clone was counted a few times. The chain is built from TRBV2 and TRBJ1-2; D is possibly TRBD1 (6 bases). Germline V lookup: CDR1 SNHLY, CDR2 FYNNEI. V was clipped by 6 bases and J by 6 bases, with 14 bases between them. The CDR3 is 13 amino acids. CDR3 residues: CASSADSGNGYTF. The CDR3 coding sequence is TGTGCCAGCAGCGCGGACAGCGGTAATGGCTACACCTTC. Complete variable domain (other parts from reference TRBV2 and TRBJ1-2): EPEVTQTPSHQVTQMGQEVILRCVPISNHLYFYWYRQILGQKVEFLVSFYNNEISEKSEIFDDQFSVERPDGSNFTLKIRSTKLEDSAMYFCASSADSGNGYTFGSGTRLTVV.

The rearrangement links TRBV5-1 to TRBJ1-2; 8 bases align to TRBD1. The junction had 19 bases not matched to a gene; V was cut back by 3 bases and J by 0 bases. Germline CDR1 reads SGHRS; CDR2 reads YFSETQ. CDR3 length equals 20 residues. The CDR3 reads CASSSSTLAGQANPNYGYTF. In DNA form, the CDR3 reads TGCGCCAGCAGCTCCTCAACCCTAGCGGGACAGGCCAATCCTAACTATGGCTACACCTTC.

The chain employs TRBV6-6 and TRBJ2-3; TRBD2 is a possible D gene (7 bases). Germline values: CDR1 MNHNY, CDR2 SVGAGI (reference sequence). Trimming shortened V by 11 bases and J by 3 bases, and 12 bases separated the two germline ends. The CDR3 totals 12 residues. CDR3 amino acids: CAEGGSTDTQYF. The CDR3 DNA sequence: TGTGCCGAGGGGGGGAGTACAGATACGCAGTATTTT.

The sample holds one count of this clone. The rearrangement links TRBV6-5 to TRBJ2-5, with D tentatively TRBD1 (6 bases). The V end lost 6 bases, the J end lost 3 bases, and 11 bases lay between the germline ends. The CDR3 is 13 amino acids. Germline V gene data show CDR1 as MNHEY and CDR2 as SVGAGI. The CDR3 sequence: CASSRGREETQYF. CDR3 nucleotide sequence: TGTGCCAGCAGCAGGGGACGAGAAGAGACCCAGTACTTC.

V gene TRBV5-1 combines with J gene TRBJ1-2; 7 nucleotides match TRBD1. CDR1 and CDR2 (germline): SGHRS, YFSETQ. J lost 0 bases, V lost 5 bases, and 4 bases had no gene match. The CDR3 contains 14 residues. In DNA, the CDR3 is TGCGCCAGCAGTAACAGGGGTTCTAACTATGGCTACACCTTC. Translating it yields CASSNRGSNYGYTF.

V usage is TRBV29-1 and J usage is TRBJ2-2; TRBD2 agrees at 10 bases. CDR1 is SQVTM, CDR2 ANQGSEA, per germline. The CDR3 contains 14 residues. Losses at the gene ends were 4 bases for V and 4 bases for J; bases not matched to a gene: 3. This chain's CDR3 is CSVASGGFTGELFF. The CDR3 nucleotides read TGCAGCGTTGCTAGCGGGGGATTCACCGGGGAGCTGTTTTTT.

The rearrangement links TRBV6-1 to TRBJ1-3; D uncertain. The V and J ends lost 6 bases and 1 base respectively, with 7 bases between them. The CDR3 length is 13 residues. Per germline, CDR1 MNHNS and CDR2 SASEGT. CDR3 DNA: TGTGCCAGCAGCTACGATTCTGGAAACACCATATATTTT. It is translated as CASSYDSGNTIYF.

The chain carries TRBV5-1 and TRBJ1-1; TRBD1 matches 7 bases. The CDR3 is 14 residues long. Germline CDR1 SGHRS, CDR2 YFSETQ. The ends lost 4 bases at V and 8 bases at J; junction bases unmatched: 11. The CDR3 nucleotides read TGCGCCAGCAGCCGGGGGACAGTGATAGGAGAAGCTTTCTTT. Translating it yields CASSRGTVIGEAFF.

The rearrangement joins TRBV15 to TRBJ2-3, with unresolved D. The V end was cut by 1 base, the J end by 0 bases, with 8 bases between. Germline loops: CDR1 LNHNV, CDR2 YYDKDF (reference sequence). The CDR3 has 15 amino acids. The CDR3 spells CATSRVISSTDTQYF. CDR3 bases: TGTGCCACCAGCAGAGTAATTTCTAGCACAGATACGCAGTATTTT.

This chain links TRBV5-1 with TRBJ2-1; D possibly corresponds to TRBD1 (5 bases). The CDR3 sequence is 17 residues long. The germline CDR1 and CDR2 sequences are SGHRS and YFSETQ. V lost 0 bases, J lost 5 bases, and 18 bases lay in between. In DNA, the CDR3 is TGCGCCAGCAGCTTGGGCCCGGCTGGTACAGGTGACAATGAGCAGTTCTTC. Translating gives CASSLGPAGTGDNEQFF.

The rearrangement uses TRBV6-1 and TRBJ1-2; D gene uncertain. CDR1 is MNHNS, CDR2 SASEGT, per germline. Trimming shortened V by 5 bases and J by 2 bases, and 15 bases separated the two germline ends. The CDR3 length is 15 residues. CDR3 bases: TGTGCCAGCAGTCCCCTCGTCGGCGGGAACTATGGCTACACCTTC. Translation: CASSPLVGGNYGYTF.

The chain joins TRBV5-1 to TRBJ1-5; no reliable D call. V lost 0 bases to trimming and J lost 0 bases, with 7 bases between them. Germline CDR1 reads SGHRS; CDR2 reads YFSETQ. The CDR3 length is 15 residues. CDR3 in amino acids: CASSLEADSNQPQHF. The CDR3 region has the DNA TGCGCCAGCAGCTTGGAAGCTGATAGCAATCAGCCCCAGCATTTT.

The chain recombines TRBV28 with TRBJ1-2, with D unresolved. V shed 4 bases and J shed 8 bases, with 17 bases lying between them. This CDR3 is built from 14 residues. Germline CDR1 reads MDHEN; CDR2 reads SYDVKM. DNA for the CDR3: TGTGCCAGCAGTTCTCTACAGTCCCCGGGGGGCTACACCTTC. Translated, it gives CASSSLQSPGGYTF.

This clone was seen only a few times. The genes are TRBV5-4 and TRBJ1-6; the D is unclear. Germline lookup yields CDR1 SGHNT and CDR2 YYREEE (reference sequence). The CDR3 totals 15 residues. V lost 0 bases to trimming and J lost 0 bases, with 4 bases between them. CDR3 sequence reads: CASSLVSSYNSPLHF. In DNA form, the CDR3 reads TGTGCCAGCAGCTTGGTCAGCTCCTATAATTCACCCCTCCACTTT.

As DNA, the CDR3 is TGTGCCAGCAGTTTCGGGACTCCTGGAAACACCATATATTTT. It translates to CASSFGTPGNTIYF. The V and J genes are TRBV27 and TRBJ1-3; a possible D gene is TRBD1 (5 bases). The CDR3 extends over 14 amino acids. Trimming took off 3 bases at V and 2 bases at J, with 8 bases between the two ends. Germline values: CDR1 MNHEY, CDR2 SMNVEV (reference sequence).